This T cell receptor beta chain came from a study of T cells after yellow fever vaccination. Findings and limits, study-wide: A small proportion of clonotypes was detected in both the CD4 and CD8 compartments. Most primary-vaccination clones reappeared after the booster (approximately 95% CD4, about 90% CD8).

A process of 5'RACE template switching, which added a universal primer site and UMIs, was used to make TCR cDNA. From the 5' RACE reads, TCRdb called clonotypes with MiXCR, one entry per CDR3 protein. Of 300,000 to 400,000 distinct CDR3 sequences listed, under 15% are singletons. This clonotype was found a few times. The antigen is not known. Trimming left V 1 base short and J 7 bases short, with 11 bases between. The germline V gene encodes CDR1 DFQATT and CDR2 SNEGSKA (reference sequence). This CDR3 contains 13 residues. This material consisted of CD4+ T cells sorted from PBMCs, taken 15 days after the yellow fever booster vaccination. The receptor was derived from a man aged 18 to 29 who received the YFV17D yellow fever vaccine. The chain links TRBV20-1 to TRBJ2-1; D gene ambiguous. The CDR3 nucleotides are TGCAGTGCTAGAGGGCCCCCTGGGAATGAGCAGTTCTTC. As protein: CSARGPPGNEQFF.